This record concerns one TCR beta chain sequence. The record originates from a study of blood T cell repertoires in COVID-19. Study-wide context: The United States, Italy and Spain supplied acute and convalescent COVID-19 samples. The cDNA or gDNA used as material had been derived from T cells, B-cell-depleted T cells, or PBMCs.

After removal of 5 bases from V and 3 bases from J, the junction contained 12 bases not matched to a gene. CDR3 length: 16 residues. Germline V gene sequence: CDR1 WNHNN, CDR2 SYGVQD (reference sequence). Original methodology: Nucleated cell number was recorded as an estimate derived from reference gene primer amplification. Using immunoSEQ multiplex PCR, the repertoire was profiled, and TCRdb retains in-frame clones only, with some absent. V and J calls and clone size are copied from that table; D and trimming were computed from the DNA. The sample carries a few hundred thousand clones, more than 70% recorded once.

The genes are TRBV10-1 and TRBJ1-1; 7 positions match TRBD1. This clonotype originated in a woman between 18 and 30 years old with acute or convalescent COVID-19. Source material: peripheral blood. CDR3 amino acids: CASSRRQGRWDTEAFF. For the CDR3, the DNA is TGCGCCAGCAGTCGAAGACAGGGTAGATGGGACACTGAAGCTTTCTTT.